This TCR beta chain was sequenced for a study of OX40 agonist ivuxolimab in advanced cancers. As concerns this clone: Its antigen remains unknown.

The data were produced by immunoSEQ multiplex PCR, yet TCRdb's version contains in-frame clones alone and is incomplete. The profile shows about 84,000 clones, more than 80% of them singletons. Autoimmune disease history or systemic immunosuppression disqualified patients. Patients had blood sampled at baseline and again on cycle 4 day 1 and cycle 7 day 1. Study results and limitations: With doses of 0.1 to 3.0 mg/kg, CD4+ and CD8+ blood T cells had undergone clonal expansion by week 6.

Germline CDR1 and CDR2: SEHNR and FQNEAQ (reference sequence). The CDR3 extends over 13 amino acids. The V and J ends lost 5 bases and 6 bases respectively, with 12 bases between them. The sequencing used CD4+ or CD8+ T cells sorted from blood, collected in a trial of the OX40 agonist ivuxolimab. The receptor comes from an adult with an advanced solid tumor such as melanoma, head and neck, liver or kidney cancer. V is TRBV7-9 and J is TRBJ2-3, with D unresolved. The CDR3: CASSKNMADTQYF. In DNA, the CDR3 is TGTGCCAGCAGCAAAAACATGGCTGATACGCAGTATTTT.